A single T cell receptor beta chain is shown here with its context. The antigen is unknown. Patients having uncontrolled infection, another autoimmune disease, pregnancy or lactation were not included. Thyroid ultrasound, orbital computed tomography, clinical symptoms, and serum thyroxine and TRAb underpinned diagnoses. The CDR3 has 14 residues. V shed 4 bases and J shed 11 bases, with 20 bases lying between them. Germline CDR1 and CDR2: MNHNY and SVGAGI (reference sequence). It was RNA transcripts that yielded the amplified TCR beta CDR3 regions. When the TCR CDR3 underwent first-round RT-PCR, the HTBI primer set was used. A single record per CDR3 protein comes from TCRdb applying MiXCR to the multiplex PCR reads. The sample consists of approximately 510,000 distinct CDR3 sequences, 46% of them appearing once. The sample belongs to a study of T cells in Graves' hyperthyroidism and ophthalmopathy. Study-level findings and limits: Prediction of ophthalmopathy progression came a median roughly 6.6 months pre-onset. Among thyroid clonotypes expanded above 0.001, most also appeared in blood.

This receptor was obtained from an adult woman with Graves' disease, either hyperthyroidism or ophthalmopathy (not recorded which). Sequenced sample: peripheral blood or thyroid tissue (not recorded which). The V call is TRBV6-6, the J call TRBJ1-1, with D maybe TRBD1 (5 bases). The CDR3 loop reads CASSLTPSSAGAFF. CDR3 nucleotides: TGTGCCAGCAGTTTAACCCCGTCCTCTGCAGGGGCTTTCTTT.